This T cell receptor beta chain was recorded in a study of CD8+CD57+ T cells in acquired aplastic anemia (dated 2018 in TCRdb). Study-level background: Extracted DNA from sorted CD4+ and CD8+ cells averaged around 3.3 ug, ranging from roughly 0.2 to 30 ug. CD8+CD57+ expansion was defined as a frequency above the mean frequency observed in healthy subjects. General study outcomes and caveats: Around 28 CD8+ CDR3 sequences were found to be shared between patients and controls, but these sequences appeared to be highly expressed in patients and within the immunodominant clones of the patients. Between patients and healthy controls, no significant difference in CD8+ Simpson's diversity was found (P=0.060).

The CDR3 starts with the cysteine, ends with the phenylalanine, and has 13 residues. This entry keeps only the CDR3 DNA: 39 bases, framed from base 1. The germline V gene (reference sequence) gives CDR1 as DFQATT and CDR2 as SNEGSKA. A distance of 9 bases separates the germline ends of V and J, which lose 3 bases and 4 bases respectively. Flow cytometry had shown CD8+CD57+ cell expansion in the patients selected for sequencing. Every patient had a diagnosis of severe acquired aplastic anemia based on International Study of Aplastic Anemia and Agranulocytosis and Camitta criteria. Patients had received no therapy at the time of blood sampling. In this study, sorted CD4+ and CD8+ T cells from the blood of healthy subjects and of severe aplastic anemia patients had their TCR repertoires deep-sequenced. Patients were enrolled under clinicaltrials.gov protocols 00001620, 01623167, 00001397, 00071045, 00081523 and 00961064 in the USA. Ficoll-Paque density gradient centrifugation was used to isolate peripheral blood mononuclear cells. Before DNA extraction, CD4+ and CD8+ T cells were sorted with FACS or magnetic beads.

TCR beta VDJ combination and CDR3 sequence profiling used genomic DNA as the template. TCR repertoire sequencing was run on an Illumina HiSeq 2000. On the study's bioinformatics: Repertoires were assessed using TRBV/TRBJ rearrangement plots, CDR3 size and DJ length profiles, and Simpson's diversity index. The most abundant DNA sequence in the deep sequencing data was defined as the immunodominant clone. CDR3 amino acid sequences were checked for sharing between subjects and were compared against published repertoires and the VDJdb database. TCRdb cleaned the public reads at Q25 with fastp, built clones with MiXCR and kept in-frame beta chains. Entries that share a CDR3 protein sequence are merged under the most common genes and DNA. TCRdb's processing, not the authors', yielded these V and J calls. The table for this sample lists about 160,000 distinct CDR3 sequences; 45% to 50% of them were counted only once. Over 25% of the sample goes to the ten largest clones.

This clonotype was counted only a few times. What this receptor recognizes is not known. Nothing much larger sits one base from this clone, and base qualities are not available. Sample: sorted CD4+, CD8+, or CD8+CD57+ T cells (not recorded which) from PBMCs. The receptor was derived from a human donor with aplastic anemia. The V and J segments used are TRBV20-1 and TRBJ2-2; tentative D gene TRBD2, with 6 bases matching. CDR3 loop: CSARGRSTGELFF. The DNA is TGCAGTGCTAGGGGGAGGAGCACCGGGGAGCTGTTTTTT.